The 31 T cell receptor beta chains in this list originate from one sample, sequenced in a study of Graves' ophthalmopathy and Graves' hyperthyroidism. The authors amplified TCR beta CDR3 regions, and they did so from RNA transcripts for repertoire sequencing. A first-round RT-PCR used HTBI primers, followed by a second-round multiplex PCR. Using its own MiXCR run on the multiplex PCR reads, TCRdb lists one record per CDR3 protein. The sample consists of roughly 480,000 distinct CDR3 sequences, under 15% of them appearing once. Sample: blood. The receptors were gathered from a woman aged 30 to 39 with Graves' ophthalmopathy.

This clonotype was detected ten times or more. The chain carries TRBV6-1 and TRBJ1-2; TRBD1 matches 7 bases. The CDR3 is 14 amino acids. Trimming took 6 bases from V and 7 from J; bases not matched to a gene: 11. Germline CDR1 and CDR2: MNHNS and SASEGT. In DNA form, the CDR3 reads TGTGCCAGCAGCAATCTACAGGGGACTGGTGGCTACACCTTC. It codes for CASSNLQGTGGYTF.

The chain couples TRBV24-1 to TRBJ2-5; D call uncertain. Germline loops: CDR1 KGHDR, CDR2 SFDVKD. The CDR3 totals 14 residues. Trimming removed 2 bases from V and 5 bases from J, with 11 bases in between. The CDR3 is CATSDSVPTETQYF. The CDR3 region has the DNA TGTGCCACCAGTGATTCAGTACCTACGGAGACCCAGTACTTC.

This clonotype was observed many times. The V and J genes are TRBV4-1 and TRBJ1-3; D not certain. The CDR3 is 19 amino acids. Germline V gives CDR1 MGHRA, CDR2 YSYEKL. Deletions cut 6 bases from V and 2 bases from J, with 26 bases between. CDR3 in DNA: TGCGCCAGCAGTCACCACGTTGTTCGGGTTAGGGTTACTGGAAACACCATATATTTT. It yields the protein CASSHHVVRVRVTGNTIYF.

The genes are TRBV5-1 and TRBJ1-2, with a tentative D call TRBD1 (6 bases). There are 15 residues in the CDR3. Germline CDR1 reads SGHRS; CDR2 reads YFSETQ. The V end lost 0 bases, the J end lost 8 bases, and 17 bases lay between the germline ends. CDR3 bases: TGCGCCAGCAGCTTGGATCCAGGGGATGCAGCCGGCTACACCTTC. Translated: CASSLDPGDAAGYTF.

This chain joins TRBV6-4 and TRBJ2-7; possibly TRBD2 for D (5 bases). V lost 5 bases to trimming and J lost 4 bases, with 9 bases between them. There are 12 residues in the CDR3. In germline, CDR1 is MRHNA, CDR2 SNTAGT. CDR3 sequence reads: CASSRRDYEQYF. The CDR3 DNA reads as TGTGCCAGCAGTCGCCGGGATTACGAGCAGTACTTC.

This clonotype was observed a few times. The rearrangement links TRBV11-2 to TRBJ2-5, with D maybe TRBD2 (5 bases). The germline V gene encodes CDR1 SGHAT and CDR2 FQNNGV. The CDR3 runs to 15 residues. Trimming left V 3 bases short and J 3 bases short, with 14 bases between. CDR3 bases: TGTGCCAGCAGCTTTCTAATGGACTTAAAAGAGACCCAGTACTTC. This codes for CASSFLMDLKETQYF.

This clonotype has a count of ten or more. The rearrangement links TRBV5-1 to TRBJ1-1; 8 bases are shared with TRBD1. The V gene's germline CDR1 is SGHRS and CDR2 YFSETQ. The CDR3 has 14 amino acids. Germline trimming cut 0 bases from V and 5 bases from J; bases unmatched to any gene: 3. The CDR3 DNA follows: TGCGCCAGCAGCTTGGGGACAGGGAAGACTGAAGCTTTCTTT. This sequence encodes CASSLGTGKTEAFF.

In its sample, this clonotype was seen many times. CDR3 sequence: CSARAGTRITYEQYF. CDR3 nucleotide sequence: TGCAGTGCTAGGGCCGGGACTAGAATTACCTACGAGCAGTACTTC. The V call is TRBV20-1, the J call TRBJ2-7, with 8 positions matching TRBD2. Germline V gene sequence: CDR1 DFQATT, CDR2 SNEGSKA (reference sequence). Trimming took 3 bases from V and 2 from J; bases not matched to a gene: 9. The CDR3 is 15 residues long.

This clonotype was detected many times. V usage is TRBV20-1 and J usage is TRBJ2-5, with D uncertain. Trimming shortened V by 6 bases and J by 1 base, and 15 bases separated the two germline ends. CDR3 length: 14 amino acids. The germline gives CDR1 DFQATT, CDR2 SNEGSKA (reference sequence). The CDR3 DNA sequence: TGCAGTGCCCCCCCGCAGAGATTCCAAGAGACCCAGTACTTC. It encodes CSAPPQRFQETQYF.

The rearrangement uses TRBV6-2 or TRBV6-3 and TRBJ1-1, with D unclear. CDR3 length: 15 residues. V was cut by 2 bases and J by 0 bases, with 10 bases left in between. Germline assignment: CDR1 MNHEY and CDR2 SVGEGT. The CDR3 DNA reads TGTGCCAGCAGTTACGTCGGGCAGATGAACACTGAAGCTTTCTTT. This sequence encodes CASSYVGQMNTEAFF.

This clonotype appeared many times. The chain carries TRBV10-3 and TRBJ2-5; 14 nucleotides line up with TRBD2. CDR1 and CDR2 from the germline V gene are ENHRY and SYGVKD. The V segment lost 4 bases and the J segment 5 bases; nucleotides outside the gene matches: 6. CDR3 length: 16 amino acids. CDR3 DNA sequence: TGTGCCATCAGTGGACTAGCGGGAGGGCGAGGGGAGACCCAGTACTTC. Translation: CAISGLAGGRGETQYF.

The sample holds many counts of this clonotype. J is TRBJ1-3 and V is TRBV6-1; a possible D gene is TRBD1 (5 bases). The CDR3 runs to 15 residues. Germline V CDR1 and CDR2: MNHNS, SASEGT. Trimming removed 6 bases from V and 2 bases from J, with 14 bases in between. The CDR3 is CASSHRKTAGNTIYF. The CDR3, as DNA: TGTGCCAGCAGCCATAGAAAGACAGCTGGAAACACCATATATTTT.

This clonotype was seen repeatedly, ten times or more. V usage is TRBV12-3 or TRBV12-4 and J usage is TRBJ1-2; maybe TRBD1 (5 bases). The V end lost 5 bases, the J end lost 8 bases, and 18 bases lay between the germline ends. The CDR3 runs 14 residues. The CDR3: CASSLGTLQGGYTF. CDR3 coding DNA: TGTGCCAGCAGTCTCGGGACTCTCCAAGGGGGCTACACCTTC.

The V and J genes are TRBV6-1 and TRBJ2-2; TRBD1 is a possible D gene (9 bases). The V end lost 6 bases, the J end lost 6 bases, and 17 bases lay between the germline ends. Germline V CDR1 and CDR2: MNHNS, SASEGT. The CDR3 loop spans 15 amino acids. The DNA for the CDR3 is TGTGCCAGCAGAGGACAGGGGACTAGGGCCGGGGAGCTGTTTTTT. Protein product: CASRGQGTRAGELFF.

On this clonotype itself: Likely a read error: the CDR3 ends without its conserved phenylalanine or tryptophan. The rearrangement joins TRBV7-2 to TRBJ2-5; a weak D match, TRBD2 (7 bases). The CDR3 covers 14 residues. Germline assignment: CDR1 SGHTA and CDR2 FQGNSA. This chain's CDR3 is CASSSTGRGESQYY. The CDR3 nucleotides read TGTGCCAGCAGCTCAACAGGGAGGGGAGAGTCCCAGTACTAC.

This clonotype has a count of ten or more. The chain recombines TRBV12-3 or TRBV12-4 with TRBJ2-5; no definite D call. V was cut by 4 bases and J by 5 bases, with 14 bases left in between. There are 14 residues in the CDR3. The CDR3 nucleotides are TGTGCCAGCAGTTCCCCACAGATTTGGGAGACCCAGTACTTC. Translation: CASSSPQIWETQYF.

This clonotype was observed many times. This chain joins TRBV14 and TRBJ2-5; maybe TRBD1 (6 bases). Germline lookup yields CDR1 SGHDN and CDR2 FVKESK. CDR3 size: 16 residues. Between the trimmed V and J ends, which lost 3 bases and 1 base, there was a span of 15 bases. Here the CDR3 reads CASSHLKRTAQETQYF. CDR3 bases: TGTGCCAGCAGCCACCTCAAGAGGACAGCCCAAGAGACCCAGTACTTC.

This clonotype appeared many times. V is TRBV20-1 and J is TRBJ1-2; 7 bases fit TRBD1. This CDR3 comprises 15 residues. CDR1 and CDR2 (germline): DFQATT, SNEGSKA (reference sequence). The V and J ends lost 3 bases and 2 bases, in that order; junction bases with no gene match: 9. Here the CDR3 reads CSARKQGPLNYGYTF. CDR3 DNA: TGCAGTGCTAGGAAACAGGGGCCGCTCAACTATGGCTACACCTTC.

This clonotype has at least ten counts. The rearrangement links TRBV7-2 to TRBJ1-6, with TRBD1 matching over 8 bases. This CDR3 contains 16 residues. The V gene's germline CDR1 is SGHTA and CDR2 FQGNSA. The trim removed 7 bases at V and 6 bases at J, leaving 11 bases unmatched. This chain's CDR3 is CASTFQGQVINSPLHF. The CDR3 bases are TGTGCCAGCACCTTCCAGGGACAGGTGATTAATTCACCCCTCCACTTT.

This clonotype was observed a handful of times. One junction end does not reproduce the germline sequence, and a read error may be involved. The V call is TRBV20-1, the J call TRBJ2-4; possibly TRBD2 for D (5 bases). CDR1 is DFQATT, CDR2 SNEGSKA, per germline (reference sequence). The CDR3 has 15 amino acids. CDR3 sequence: CSVPDSTLAKNIKYF. The CDR3 nucleotides are TGCAGTGTACCTGACTCGACCCTAGCCAAAAACATTAAGTACTTC.

Many counts were recorded for this clonotype. This chain connects TRBV10-3 to TRBJ2-7; D not resolved. CDR1 is ENHRY, CDR2 SYGVKD, per germline. This CDR3 is built from 12 residues. V was shortened by 0 bases and J by 4 bases, with 4 bases between the two germline ends. CDR3 loop: CAISESNYEQYF. CDR3 nucleotides: TGTGCCATCAGTGAGTCCAATTACGAGCAGTACTTC.

The chain combines TRBV6-1 with TRBJ1-1, with a weak D call TRBD1 (5 bases). V lost 8 bases, J lost 3 bases, and 19 bases lay in between. There are 15 residues in the CDR3. The germline gives CDR1 MNHNS, CDR2 SASEGT. Here the CDR3 DNA reads TGTGCCAGCTTTGGACTCGGGGGGATGGACACTGAAGCTTTCTTT. This translates into CASFGLGGMDTEAFF.

This clonotype was found many times. The J gene is TRBJ1-5, the V gene TRBV12-3 or TRBV12-4; D remains ambiguous. Between the trimmed V and J ends, which lost 2 bases and 0 bases, there was a span of 11 bases. The CDR3 spans 16 residues. In nucleotides, the CDR3 is TGTGCCAGCAGTTTATCAGGAACCCTTAGCAATCAGCCCCAGCATTTT. Protein sequence: CASSLSGTLSNQPQHF.

This clonotype was observed many times. The chain carries TRBV20-1 and TRBJ1-1, with no clear D. This CDR3 comprises 12 residues. Trimming pared 6 bases from V and 3 bases from J, leaving 11 bases between. Per the germline V gene, CDR1 is DFQATT and CDR2 is SNEGSKA (reference sequence). The CDR3: CSAKDGYTEAFF. The CDR3 DNA sequence: TGCAGTGCAAAGGACGGATACACTGAAGCTTTCTTT.

This clonotype showed up many times. The chain employs TRBV9 and TRBJ2-5; the match to TRBD2 covers 8 bases. V shed 3 bases and J 0 bases; nucleotides not matched to a gene: 4. This CDR3 is 15 amino acids long. Looked up from germline, CDR1 is SGDLS and CDR2 is YYNGEE. In DNA, the CDR3 is TGTGCCAGCAGCGCCTTAGCGGGGTACCAAGAGACCCAGTACTTC. Its translation: CASSALAGYQETQYF.

This clonotype was observed at least ten times. This chain links TRBV5-1 with TRBJ1-5, with 9 bases fitting TRBD1. Unmatched junction bases numbered 10, after V lost 4 bases and J lost 5 bases. This CDR3 is built from 16 residues. Germline CDR1 SGHRS, CDR2 YFSETQ. Here the CDR3 DNA reads TGCGCCAGCAGCCTGGACGGACAGGGGTTCCATCAGCCCCAGCATTTT. Protein sequence: CASSLDGQGFHQPQHF.

This clonotype was recorded at least ten times. The V and J genes are TRBV12-3 or TRBV12-4 and TRBJ1-3; D not resolved. The CDR3 runs 17 residues. V lost 7 bases and J 0 bases, leaving 19 bases between the germline ends. The CDR3 reads CASTKDPKAGSGNTIYF. The DNA for the CDR3 is TGTGCCAGCACCAAAGATCCTAAAGCTGGCTCTGGAAACACCATATATTTT.

This clonotype was recorded many times. The genes are TRBV5-1 and TRBJ1-3, with D unresolved. The CDR3 has 14 amino acids. Trimming shortened V by 5 bases and J by 0 bases, and 9 bases separated the two germline ends. CDR1 is SGHRS and CDR2 is YFSETQ in the germline V gene. This chain's CDR3 is CASSEGSSGNTIYF. The CDR3 DNA reads as TGCGCCAGCAGTGAGGGCAGCTCTGGAAACACCATATATTTT.

This clonotype was detected many times. The gene calls are TRBV18 and TRBJ1-1, with TRBD1 as a possible D gene (5 bases). This CDR3 is 15 amino acids long. The germline gives CDR1 KGHSH, CDR2 LQKENI. Between the trimmed V and J ends, which lost 1 base and 0 bases, there was a span of 9 bases. CDR3 nucleotides: TGTGCCAGCTCACCACGCCGGGACTTGAACACTGAAGCTTTCTTT. Its translation: CASSPRRDLNTEAFF. Drawing the rest from reference TRBV18 and TRBJ1-1, the complete variable domain is NAGVMQNPRHLVRRRGQEARLRCSPMKGHSHVYWYRQLPEEGLKFMVYLQKENIIDESGMPKERFSAEFPKEGPSILRIQQVVRGDSAAYFCASSPRRDLNTEAFFGQGTRLTVV.

This clonotype was counted at least ten times. The rearrangement uses TRBV20-1 and TRBJ1-1; D gene ambiguous. The V and J ends lost 6 bases and 1 base respectively, with 12 bases between them. Germline V CDR1 and CDR2: DFQATT, SNEGSKA (reference sequence). The CDR3 spans 13 residues. CDR3 in DNA: TGCAGTGCGCCGGGTCTGACGAACACTGAAGCTTTCTTT. This encodes CSAPGLTNTEAFF.

This clonotype was found many times. This chain joins TRBV6-2 or TRBV6-3 and TRBJ1-5, with D hard to call. V lost 7 bases and J 3 bases, leaving 16 bases between the germline ends. The germline V gene encodes CDR1 MNHEY and CDR2 SVGEGT. This CDR3 is 15 amino acids long. The CDR3 coding sequence is TGTGCCAGCAAGAAAATCGGGCCGATCAATCAGCCCCAGCATTTT. Protein product: CASKKIGPINQPQHF.